This T cell receptor beta chain derives from a study of tumor-infiltrating lymphocytes in primary liver carcinoma. Looking at the study overall: Samples yielded about 3.65 to 7.13 million productive TCRbeta reads, similar across tissue types.

To note about this clonotype: The antigen is unknown. Given a much more abundant clone one base away, this may be a read error.

Findings and caveats of the study: Tumor-blood pairs (like tumor-adjacent pairs) overlapped less than tumor region pairs did. The study found only about 7.5-24% of top clones in all five tumor regions.

With around 490 ng total RNA as template and a constant-region primer, TCR beta cDNA was made. Generation of the TCR beta libraries relied on three nested multiplex PCR rounds using slightly modified ARM-PCR. For roughly 10 cycles apiece, the opening two PCR rounds ran with TRBV1-TRBV30 forward primers and a C-beta reverse primer. TCRdb used MiXCR to reprocess the multiplex PCR reads, holding one entry per CDR3 protein. The sample shows around 190,000 distinct CDR3 sequences, around 85% of them seen only once. The CDR3 has 13 amino acids. The germline V gene encodes CDR1 SGHRS and CDR2 YFSETQ. Between roughly 17 and 31 mg of unsorted bulk tissue served as the source from which RNA and DNA were co-extracted.

V gene TRBV5-1 combines with J gene TRBJ1-1, with D unresolved. Sequenced input: tumor tissue from primary liver carcinoma. This receptor was identified in a man aged 35 to 55 with primary liver carcinoma and hepatitis B virus infection. The CDR3 is CASTLVENTEAFF. The CDR3 nucleotides are TGCGCCAGCACCTTGGTGGAGAACACTGAAGCTTTCTTT.